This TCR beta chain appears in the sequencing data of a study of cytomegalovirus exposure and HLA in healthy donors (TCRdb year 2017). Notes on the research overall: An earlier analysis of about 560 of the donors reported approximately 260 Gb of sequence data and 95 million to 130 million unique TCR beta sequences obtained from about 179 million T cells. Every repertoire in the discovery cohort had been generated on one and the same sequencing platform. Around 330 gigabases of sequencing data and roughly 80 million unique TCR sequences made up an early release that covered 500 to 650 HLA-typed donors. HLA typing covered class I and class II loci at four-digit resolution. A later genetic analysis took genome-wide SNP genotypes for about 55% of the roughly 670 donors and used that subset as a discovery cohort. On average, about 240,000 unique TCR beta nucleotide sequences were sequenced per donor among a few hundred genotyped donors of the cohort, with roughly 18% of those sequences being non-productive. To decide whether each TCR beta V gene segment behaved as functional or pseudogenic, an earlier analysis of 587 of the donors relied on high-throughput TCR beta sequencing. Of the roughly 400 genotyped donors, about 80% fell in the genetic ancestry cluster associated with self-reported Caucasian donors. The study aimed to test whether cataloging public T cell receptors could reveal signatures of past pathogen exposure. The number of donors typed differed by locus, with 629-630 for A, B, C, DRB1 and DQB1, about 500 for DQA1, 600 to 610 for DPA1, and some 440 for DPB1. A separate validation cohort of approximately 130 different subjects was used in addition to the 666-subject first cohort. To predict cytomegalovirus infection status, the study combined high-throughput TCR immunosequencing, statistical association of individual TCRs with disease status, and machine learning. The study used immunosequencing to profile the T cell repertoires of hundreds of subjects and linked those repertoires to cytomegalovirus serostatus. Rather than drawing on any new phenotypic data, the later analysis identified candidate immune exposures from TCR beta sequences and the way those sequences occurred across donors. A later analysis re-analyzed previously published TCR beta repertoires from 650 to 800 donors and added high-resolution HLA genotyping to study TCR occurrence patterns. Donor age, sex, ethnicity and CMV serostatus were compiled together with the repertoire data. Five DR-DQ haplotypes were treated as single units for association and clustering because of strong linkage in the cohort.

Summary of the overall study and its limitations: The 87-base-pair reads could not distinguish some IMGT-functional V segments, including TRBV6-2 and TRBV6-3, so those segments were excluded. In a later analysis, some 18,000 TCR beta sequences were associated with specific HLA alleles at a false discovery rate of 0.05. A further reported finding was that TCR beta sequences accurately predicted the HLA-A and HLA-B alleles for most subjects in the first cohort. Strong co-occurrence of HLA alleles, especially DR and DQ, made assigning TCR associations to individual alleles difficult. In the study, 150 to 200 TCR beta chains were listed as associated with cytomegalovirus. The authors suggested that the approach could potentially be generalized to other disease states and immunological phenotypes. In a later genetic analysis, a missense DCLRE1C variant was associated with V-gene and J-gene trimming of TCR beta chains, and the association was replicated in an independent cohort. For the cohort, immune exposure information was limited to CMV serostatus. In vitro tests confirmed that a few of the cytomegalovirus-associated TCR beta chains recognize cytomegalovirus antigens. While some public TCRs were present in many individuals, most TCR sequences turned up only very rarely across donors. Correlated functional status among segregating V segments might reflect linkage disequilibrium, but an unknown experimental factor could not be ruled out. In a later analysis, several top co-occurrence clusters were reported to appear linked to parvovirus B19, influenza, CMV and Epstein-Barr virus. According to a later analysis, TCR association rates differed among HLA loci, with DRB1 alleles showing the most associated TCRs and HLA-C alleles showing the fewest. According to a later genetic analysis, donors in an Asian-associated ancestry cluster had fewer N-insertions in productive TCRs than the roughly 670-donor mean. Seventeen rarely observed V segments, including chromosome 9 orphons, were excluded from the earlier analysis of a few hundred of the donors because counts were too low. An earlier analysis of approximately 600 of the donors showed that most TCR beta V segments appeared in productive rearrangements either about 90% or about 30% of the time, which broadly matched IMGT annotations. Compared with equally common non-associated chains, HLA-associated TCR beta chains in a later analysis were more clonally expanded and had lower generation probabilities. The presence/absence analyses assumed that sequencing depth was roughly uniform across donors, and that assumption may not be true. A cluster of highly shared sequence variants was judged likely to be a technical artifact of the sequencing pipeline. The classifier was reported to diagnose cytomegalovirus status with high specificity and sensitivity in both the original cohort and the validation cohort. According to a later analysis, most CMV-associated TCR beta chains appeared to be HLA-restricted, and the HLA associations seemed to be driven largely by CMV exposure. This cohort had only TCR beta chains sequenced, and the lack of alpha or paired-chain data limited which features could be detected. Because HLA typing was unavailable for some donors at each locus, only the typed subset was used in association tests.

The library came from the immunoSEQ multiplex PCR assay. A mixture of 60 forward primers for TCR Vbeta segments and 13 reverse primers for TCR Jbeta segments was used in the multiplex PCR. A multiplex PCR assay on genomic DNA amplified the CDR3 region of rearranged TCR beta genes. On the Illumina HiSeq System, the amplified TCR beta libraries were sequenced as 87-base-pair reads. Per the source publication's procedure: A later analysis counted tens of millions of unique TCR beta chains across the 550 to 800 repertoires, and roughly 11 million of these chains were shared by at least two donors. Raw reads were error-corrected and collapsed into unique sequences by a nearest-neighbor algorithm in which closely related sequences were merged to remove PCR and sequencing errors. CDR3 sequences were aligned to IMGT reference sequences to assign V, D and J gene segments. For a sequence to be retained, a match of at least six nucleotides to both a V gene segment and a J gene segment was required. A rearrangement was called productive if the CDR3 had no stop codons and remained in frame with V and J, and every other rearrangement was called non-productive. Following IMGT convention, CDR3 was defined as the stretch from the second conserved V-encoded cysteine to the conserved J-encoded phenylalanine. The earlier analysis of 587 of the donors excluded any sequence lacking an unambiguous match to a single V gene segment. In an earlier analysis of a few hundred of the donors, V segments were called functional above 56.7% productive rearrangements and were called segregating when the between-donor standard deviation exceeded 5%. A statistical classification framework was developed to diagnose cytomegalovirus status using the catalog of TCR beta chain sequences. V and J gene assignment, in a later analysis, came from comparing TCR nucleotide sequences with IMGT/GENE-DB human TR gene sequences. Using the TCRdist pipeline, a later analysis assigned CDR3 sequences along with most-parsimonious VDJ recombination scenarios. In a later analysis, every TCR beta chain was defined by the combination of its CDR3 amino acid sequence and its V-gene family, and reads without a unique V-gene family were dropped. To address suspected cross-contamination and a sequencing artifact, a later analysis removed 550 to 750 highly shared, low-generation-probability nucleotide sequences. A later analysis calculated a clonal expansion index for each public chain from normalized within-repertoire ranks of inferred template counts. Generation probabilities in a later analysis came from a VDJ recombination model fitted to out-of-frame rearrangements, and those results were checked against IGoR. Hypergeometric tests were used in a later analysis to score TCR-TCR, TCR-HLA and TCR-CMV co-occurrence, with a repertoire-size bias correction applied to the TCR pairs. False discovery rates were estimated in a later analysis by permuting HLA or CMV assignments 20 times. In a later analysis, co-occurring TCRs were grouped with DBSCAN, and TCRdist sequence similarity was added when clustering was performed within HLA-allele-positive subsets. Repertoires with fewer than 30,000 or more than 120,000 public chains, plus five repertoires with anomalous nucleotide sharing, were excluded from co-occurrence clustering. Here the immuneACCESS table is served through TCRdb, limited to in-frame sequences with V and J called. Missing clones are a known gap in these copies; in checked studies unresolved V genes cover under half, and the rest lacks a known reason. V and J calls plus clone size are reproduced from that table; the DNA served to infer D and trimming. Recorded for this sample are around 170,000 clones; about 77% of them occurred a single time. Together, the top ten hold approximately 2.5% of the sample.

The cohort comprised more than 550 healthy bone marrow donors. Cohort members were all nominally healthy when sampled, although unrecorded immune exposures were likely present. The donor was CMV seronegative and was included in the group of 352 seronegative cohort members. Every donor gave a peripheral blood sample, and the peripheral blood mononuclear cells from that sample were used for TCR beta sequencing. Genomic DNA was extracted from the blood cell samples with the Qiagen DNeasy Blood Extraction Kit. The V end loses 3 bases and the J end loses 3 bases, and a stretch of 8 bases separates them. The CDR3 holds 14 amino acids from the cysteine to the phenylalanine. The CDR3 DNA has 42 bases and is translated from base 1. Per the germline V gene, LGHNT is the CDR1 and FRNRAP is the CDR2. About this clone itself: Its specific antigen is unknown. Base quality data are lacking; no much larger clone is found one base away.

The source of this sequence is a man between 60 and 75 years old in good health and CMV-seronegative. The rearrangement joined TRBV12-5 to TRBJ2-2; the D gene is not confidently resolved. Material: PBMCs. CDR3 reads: CASGFGLHTGELFF. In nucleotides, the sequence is TGTGCTAGTGGTTTTGGGCTTCACACCGGGGAGCTGTTTTTT. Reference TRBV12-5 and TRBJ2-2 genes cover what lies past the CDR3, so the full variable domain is DARVTQTPRHKVTEMGQEVTMRCQPILGHNTVFWYRQTMMQGLELLAYFRNRAPLDDSGMPKDRFSAEMPDATLATLKIQPSEPRDSAVYFCASGFGLHTGELFFGEGSRLTVL.